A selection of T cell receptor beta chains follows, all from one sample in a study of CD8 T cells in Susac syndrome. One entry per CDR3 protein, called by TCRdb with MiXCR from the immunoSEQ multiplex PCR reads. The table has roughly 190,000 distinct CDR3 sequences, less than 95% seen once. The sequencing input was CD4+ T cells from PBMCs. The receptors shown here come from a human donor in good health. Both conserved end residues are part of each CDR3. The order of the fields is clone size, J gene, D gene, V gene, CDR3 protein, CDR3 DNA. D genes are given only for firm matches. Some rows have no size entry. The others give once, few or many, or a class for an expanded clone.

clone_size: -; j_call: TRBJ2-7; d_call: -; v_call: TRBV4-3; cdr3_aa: CASSQVAAQEYEQYF; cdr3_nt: TGCGCCAGCAGCCAAGTGGCAGCCCAGGAATACGAGCAGTACTTC
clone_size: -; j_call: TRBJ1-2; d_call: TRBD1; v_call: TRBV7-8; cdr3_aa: CASSPDRGGYGYTF; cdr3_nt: TGTGCCAGCAGCCCGGACAGGGGGGGCTATGGCTACACCTTC
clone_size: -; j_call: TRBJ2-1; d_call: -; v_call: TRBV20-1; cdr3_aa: CSANLANEQFF; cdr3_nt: TGCAGTGCTAATCTAGCAAATGAGCAGTTCTTC
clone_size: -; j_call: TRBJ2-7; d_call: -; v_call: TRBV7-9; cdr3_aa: CASSQGGFGEQYF; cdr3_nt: TGTGCCAGCAGCCAGGGGGGGTTTGGCGAGCAGTACTTC
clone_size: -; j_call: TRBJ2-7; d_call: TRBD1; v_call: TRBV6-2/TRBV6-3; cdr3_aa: CASSWVPGQIYYEQYF; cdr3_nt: TGTGCCAGCAGTTGGGTTCCGGGACAGATCTACTACGAGCAGTACTTC
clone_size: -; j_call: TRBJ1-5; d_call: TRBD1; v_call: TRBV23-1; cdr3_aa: CASTHGQGNYQPQHF; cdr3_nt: TGCGCCAGCACCCACGGACAGGGGAATTATCAGCCCCAGCATTTT
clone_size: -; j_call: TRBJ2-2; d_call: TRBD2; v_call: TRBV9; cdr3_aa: CASSVGLGELFF; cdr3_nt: TGTGCCAGCAGCGTGGGACTAGGGGAGCTGTTTTTT
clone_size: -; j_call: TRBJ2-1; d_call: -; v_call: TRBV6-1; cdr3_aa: CASSSPSNEQFF; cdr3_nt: TGTGCCAGCAGCTCTCCTAGCAATGAGCAGTTCTTC
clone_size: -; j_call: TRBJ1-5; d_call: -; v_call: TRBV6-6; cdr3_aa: CASRADSNQPQHF; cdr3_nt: TGTGCCAGCAGGGCAGATAGCAATCAGCCCCAGCATTTT
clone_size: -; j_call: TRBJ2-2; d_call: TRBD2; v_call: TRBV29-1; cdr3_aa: CSGGLAGVSTGELFF; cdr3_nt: TGCAGCGGGGGACTAGCGGGAGTGAGCACCGGGGAGCTGTTTTTT
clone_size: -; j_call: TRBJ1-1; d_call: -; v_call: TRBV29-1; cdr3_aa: CSVETDRNTEAFF; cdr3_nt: TGCAGCGTCGAGACGGACCGGAACACTGAAGCTTTCTTT
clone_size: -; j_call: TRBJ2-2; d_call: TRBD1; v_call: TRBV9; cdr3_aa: CASSAGQGAGTGELFF; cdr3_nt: TGTGCCAGCAGCGCTGGACAGGGGGCTGGAACCGGGGAGCTGTTTTTT
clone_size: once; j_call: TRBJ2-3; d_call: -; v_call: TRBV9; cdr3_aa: CASSVSERNTDTQYF; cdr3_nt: TGTGCCAGCAGCGTAAGTGAGCGAAACACAGATACGCAGTATTTT
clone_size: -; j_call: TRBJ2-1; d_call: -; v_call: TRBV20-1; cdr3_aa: CSASSTGSSYNEQFF; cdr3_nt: TGCAGTGCTAGTAGCACGGGCTCTTCCTACAATGAGCAGTTCTTC
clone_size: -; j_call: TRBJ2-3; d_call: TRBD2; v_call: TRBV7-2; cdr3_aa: CASSFVTSGTDTQYF; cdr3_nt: TGTGCCAGCAGCTTTGTGACTAGCGGCACAGATACGCAGTATTTT
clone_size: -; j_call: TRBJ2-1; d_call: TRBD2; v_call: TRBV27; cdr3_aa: CASSSWTRGYNEQFF; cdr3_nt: TGTGCCAGCAGTTCCTGGACTAGGGGCTACAATGAGCAGTTCTTC
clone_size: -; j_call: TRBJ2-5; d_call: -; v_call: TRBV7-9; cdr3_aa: CASSKGNFQETQYF; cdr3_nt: TGTGCCAGCAGCAAAGGGAATTTCCAAGAGACCCAGTACTTC
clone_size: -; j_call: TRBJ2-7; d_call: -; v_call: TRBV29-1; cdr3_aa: CSARTPGYEQYF; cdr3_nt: TGCAGCGCCAGGACTCCGGGGTACGAGCAGTACTTC
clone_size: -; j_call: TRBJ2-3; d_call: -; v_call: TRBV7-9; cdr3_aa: CASSLSVPTDTQYF; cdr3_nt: TGTGCCAGCAGCTTATCGGTTCCCACAGATACGCAGTATTTT
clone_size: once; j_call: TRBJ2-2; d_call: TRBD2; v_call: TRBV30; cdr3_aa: CAWSVGLGTGELFF; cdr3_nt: TGTGCCTGGAGTGTGGGACTAGGGACCGGGGAGCTGTTTTTT
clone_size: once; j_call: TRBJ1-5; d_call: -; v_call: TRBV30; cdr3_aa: CAWTEGTGRLNQPQHF; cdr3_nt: TGTGCCTGGACCGAAGGGACGGGGAGACTCAATCAGCCCCAGCATTTT
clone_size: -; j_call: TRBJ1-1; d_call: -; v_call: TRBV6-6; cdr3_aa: CASSLPRNTEAFF; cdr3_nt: TGTGCCAGCAGTCTCCCCCGGAACACTGAAGCTTTCTTT
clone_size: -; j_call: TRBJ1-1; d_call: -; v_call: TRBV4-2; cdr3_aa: CASSQDSGVTEAFF; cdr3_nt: TGTGCCAGCAGCCAAGATAGCGGGGTGACTGAAGCTTTCTTT
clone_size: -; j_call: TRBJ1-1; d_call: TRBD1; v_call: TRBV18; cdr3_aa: CASSPQGTGGEAFF; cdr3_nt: TGTGCCAGCTCACCACAGGGGACAGGGGGTGAAGCTTTCTTT
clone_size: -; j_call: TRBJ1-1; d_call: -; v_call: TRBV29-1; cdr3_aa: CSVQIMNTEAFF; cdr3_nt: TGCAGCGTTCAGATCATGAACACTGAAGCTTTCTTT
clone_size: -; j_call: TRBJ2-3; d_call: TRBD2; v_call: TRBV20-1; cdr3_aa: CSAGGATDTQYF; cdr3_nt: TGCAGCGCGGGGGGGGCCACAGATACGCAGTATTTT
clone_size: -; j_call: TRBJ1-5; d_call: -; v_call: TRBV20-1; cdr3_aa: CSASERFSNQPQHF; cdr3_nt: TGCAGTGCTAGTGAGCGGTTTAGCAATCAGCCCCAGCATTTT
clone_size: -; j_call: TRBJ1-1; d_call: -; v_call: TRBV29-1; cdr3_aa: CSANVGGNTEAFF; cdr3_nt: TGCAGCGCTAATGTAGGAGGAAACACTGAAGCTTTCTTT
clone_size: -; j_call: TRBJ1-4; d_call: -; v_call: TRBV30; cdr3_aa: CAWSPTVEKLFF; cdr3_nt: TGTGCCTGGAGTCCCACTGTCGAAAAACTGTTTTTT
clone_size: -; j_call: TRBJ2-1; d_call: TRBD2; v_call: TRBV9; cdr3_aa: CASSASGASYNEQFF; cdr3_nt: TGTGCCAGCAGCGCTAGCGGGGCCTCCTACAATGAGCAGTTCTTC
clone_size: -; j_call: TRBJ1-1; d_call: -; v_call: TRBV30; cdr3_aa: CAWKVGGTVNTEAFF; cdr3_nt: TGTGCCTGGAAGGTCGGGGGAACCGTGAACACTGAAGCTTTCTTT
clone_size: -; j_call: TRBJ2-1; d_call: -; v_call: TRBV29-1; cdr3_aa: CSVSGLQTGEQFF; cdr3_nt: TGCAGCGTTTCCGGGCTCCAAACGGGTGAGCAGTTCTTC
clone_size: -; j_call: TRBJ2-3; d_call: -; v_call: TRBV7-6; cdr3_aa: CASSLGLIRADTQYF; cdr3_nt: TGTGCCAGCAGCTTGGGGCTCATCCGGGCAGATACGCAGTATTTT
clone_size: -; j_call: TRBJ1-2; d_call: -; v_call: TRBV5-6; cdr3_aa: CASSAGTDYYGYTF; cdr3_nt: TGTGCCAGCAGCGCCGGGACCGACTACTATGGCTACACCTTC
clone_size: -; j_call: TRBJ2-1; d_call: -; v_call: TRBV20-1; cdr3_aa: CSAPRVGAIYNEQFF; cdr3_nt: TGCAGTGCCCCGCGTGTGGGAGCGATCTACAATGAGCAGTTCTTC
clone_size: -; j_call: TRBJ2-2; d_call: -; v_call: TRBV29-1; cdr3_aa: CSVEGSGELFF; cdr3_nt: TGCAGCGTTGAAGGGTCCGGGGAGCTGTTTTTT
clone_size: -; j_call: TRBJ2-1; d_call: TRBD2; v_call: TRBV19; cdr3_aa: CASRSGLAGFYNEQFF; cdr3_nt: TGTGCCAGTAGGTCTGGACTAGCGGGCTTCTACAATGAGCAGTTCTTC
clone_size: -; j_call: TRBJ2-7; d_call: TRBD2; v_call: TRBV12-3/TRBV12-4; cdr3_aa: CASTTSSGSHEQYF; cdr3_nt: TGTGCCAGCACCACCTCTAGCGGGAGCCACGAGCAGTACTTC
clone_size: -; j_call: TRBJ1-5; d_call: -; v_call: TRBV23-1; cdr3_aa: CASSHSRVYSNQPQHF; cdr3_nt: TGCGCCAGCAGTCATTCCAGGGTGTATAGCAATCAGCCCCAGCATTTT
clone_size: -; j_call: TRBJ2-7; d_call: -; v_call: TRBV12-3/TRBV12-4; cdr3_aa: CASTSRRTYEQYF; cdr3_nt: TGTGCCAGCACCTCTCGGCGGACCTACGAGCAGTACTTC
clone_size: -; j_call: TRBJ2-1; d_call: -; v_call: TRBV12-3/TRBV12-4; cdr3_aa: CATREEFNEQFF; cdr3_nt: TGTGCCACTAGGGAGGAGTTCAATGAGCAGTTCTTC
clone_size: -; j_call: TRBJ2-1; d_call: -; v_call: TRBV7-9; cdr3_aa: CASSLISEQFF; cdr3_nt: TGTGCCAGCAGCTTAATTTCGGAGCAGTTCTTC
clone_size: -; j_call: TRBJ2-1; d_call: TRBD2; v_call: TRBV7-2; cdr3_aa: CASSGTSGTYNEQFF; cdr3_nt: TGTGCCAGCAGTGGGACTAGCGGCACCTACAATGAGCAGTTCTTC
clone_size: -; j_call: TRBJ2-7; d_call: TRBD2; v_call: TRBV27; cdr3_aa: CASSSTAAGYYEQYF; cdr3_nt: TGTGCCAGCAGTTCCACAGCAGCGGGATACTACGAGCAGTACTTC
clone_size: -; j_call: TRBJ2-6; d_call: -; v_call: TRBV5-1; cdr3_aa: CASSLSHGQSSGANVLTF; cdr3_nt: TGCGCCAGCAGCTTGTCCCATGGACAGAGCTCTGGGGCCAACGTCCTGACTTTC
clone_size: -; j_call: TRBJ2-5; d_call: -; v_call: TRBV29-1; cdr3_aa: CSVVGVVETQYF; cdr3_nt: TGCAGCGTTGTGGGCGTCGTGGAGACCCAGTACTTC
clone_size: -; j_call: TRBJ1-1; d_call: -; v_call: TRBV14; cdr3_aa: CASSQLGPTAFF; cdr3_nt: TGTGCCAGCAGCCAACTGGGTCCGACGGCTTTCTTT
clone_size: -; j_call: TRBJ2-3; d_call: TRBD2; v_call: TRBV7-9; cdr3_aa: CASSAQTSGLTDTQYF; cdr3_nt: TGTGCCAGCAGCGCCCAGACTAGCGGCCTCACAGATACGCAGTATTTT